The 8 T cell receptor beta chains below all came from one sample that was sequenced in a study of neurological immune-mediated disorders. MiXCR, run by TCRdb on the 5' RACE reads, gives a single entry per CDR3 protein. The sample includes approximately 65,000 distinct CDR3 sequences, approximately 4.1% of them seen just once. The specimen was PBMCs. The receptor source for this set is a man aged 50-59 years with multiple sclerosis.

The CDR3 protein is CASSGIGTGRGEPQHF. The CDR3 DNA sequence: TGTGCCAGCAGTGGCATAGGGACAGGGCGAGGGGAGCCCCAGCATTTT. This rearrangement joins TRBV25-1 to TRBJ1-5; 9 bases are a match to TRBD1. CDR1 MGHDK and CDR2 SYGVNS come from the germline V gene. The V segment lost 4 bases and the J segment 8 bases; nucleotides outside the gene matches: 12. The CDR3 has 16 residues.

This clonotype has ten or more counts. This chain connects TRBV6-1 to TRBJ1-1; D is unresolved. V dropped 7 bases and J dropped 2 bases, with 14 bases sitting between them. Germline V gene sequence: CDR1 MNHNS, CDR2 SASEGT. The CDR3 covers 14 residues. The CDR3 DNA sequence: TGTGCCAGCAAGAGAAGGGAGGGTAACACTGAAGCTTTCTTT. Its protein product is CASKRREGNTEAFF.

This clonotype was detected ten times or more. The chain links TRBV5-1 to TRBJ1-1; D is unclear. The CDR3 contains 13 residues. With 4 bases removed from V and 5 bases from J, the gap between germline ends came to 12 bases. Germline-derived CDR1 and CDR2 are SGHRS and YFSETQ. DNA of the CDR3: TGCGCCAGCAGCCTGGGCGTTCTTACTGAAGCTTTCTTT. Residues: CASSLGVLTEAFF.

This clonotype was detected ten times or more. The chain uses TRBV25-1 and TRBJ1-1; D might be TRBD1 (5 bases). CDR3 size: 16 residues. Trimming took 1 base from V and 0 from J, leaving 12 bases between them. Per germline, CDR1 MGHDK and CDR2 SYGVNS. The CDR3 loop reads CASSESRGAMNTEAFF. DNA for the CDR3: TGTGCCAGCAGTGAATCTAGAGGGGCCATGAACACTGAAGCTTTCTTT.

A word on this clonotype: Possible read error: a much larger clone is one base away. This sequence joins TRBV5-1 and TRBJ2-1; D tentatively fits TRBD1 or TRBD2 (5 bases each). The ends were cut back, 4 bases at V and 14 bases at J, with 19 bases in the middle. Germline CDR1 reads SGHRS; CDR2 reads YFSETQ. The CDR3 extends over 13 amino acids. CDR3 nucleotide sequence: TGCGCCAGCAGCACCACGGCGGCAGGGACGGAGTTCTTC. Amino acids: CASSTTAAGTEFF.

Only a few counts were recorded for this clonotype. This chain connects TRBV15 to TRBJ2-5; perhaps TRBD2 as D (6 bases). V was trimmed by 4 bases and J by 3 bases, leaving 9 bases between them. The CDR3 consists of 13 residues. Germline V gene lookup returns CDR1 LNHNV and CDR2 YYDKDF (reference sequence). CDR3 region: CATSTREKETQYF. The CDR3 nucleotides are TGTGCCACCAGCACTCGGGAGAAAGAGACCCAGTACTTC.

This clonotype appeared many times. The chain combines TRBV5-1 with TRBJ2-3; TRBD1 aligns across 7 bases. V lost 4 bases and J lost 2; bases outside the gene matches: 4. The CDR3 has 14 amino acids. Germline assignment: CDR1 SGHRS and CDR2 YFSETQ. CDR3 sequence: CASSIDRATDTQYF. The CDR3 nucleotides read TGCGCCAGCAGCATAGACAGGGCCACAGATACGCAGTATTTT.

This clonotype was picked up many times. The V and J genes are TRBV28 and TRBJ1-6, with a tentative D call TRBD1 (5 bases). Trimming shortened V by 5 bases and J by 4 bases, and 12 bases separated the two germline ends. This CDR3 spans 15 amino acids. From germline, CDR1 is MDHEN and CDR2 SYDVKM. The CDR3 DNA reads TGTGCCAGCAGTATAACAGGCCTATATAATTCACCCCTCCACTTT. This encodes CASSITGLYNSPLHF.